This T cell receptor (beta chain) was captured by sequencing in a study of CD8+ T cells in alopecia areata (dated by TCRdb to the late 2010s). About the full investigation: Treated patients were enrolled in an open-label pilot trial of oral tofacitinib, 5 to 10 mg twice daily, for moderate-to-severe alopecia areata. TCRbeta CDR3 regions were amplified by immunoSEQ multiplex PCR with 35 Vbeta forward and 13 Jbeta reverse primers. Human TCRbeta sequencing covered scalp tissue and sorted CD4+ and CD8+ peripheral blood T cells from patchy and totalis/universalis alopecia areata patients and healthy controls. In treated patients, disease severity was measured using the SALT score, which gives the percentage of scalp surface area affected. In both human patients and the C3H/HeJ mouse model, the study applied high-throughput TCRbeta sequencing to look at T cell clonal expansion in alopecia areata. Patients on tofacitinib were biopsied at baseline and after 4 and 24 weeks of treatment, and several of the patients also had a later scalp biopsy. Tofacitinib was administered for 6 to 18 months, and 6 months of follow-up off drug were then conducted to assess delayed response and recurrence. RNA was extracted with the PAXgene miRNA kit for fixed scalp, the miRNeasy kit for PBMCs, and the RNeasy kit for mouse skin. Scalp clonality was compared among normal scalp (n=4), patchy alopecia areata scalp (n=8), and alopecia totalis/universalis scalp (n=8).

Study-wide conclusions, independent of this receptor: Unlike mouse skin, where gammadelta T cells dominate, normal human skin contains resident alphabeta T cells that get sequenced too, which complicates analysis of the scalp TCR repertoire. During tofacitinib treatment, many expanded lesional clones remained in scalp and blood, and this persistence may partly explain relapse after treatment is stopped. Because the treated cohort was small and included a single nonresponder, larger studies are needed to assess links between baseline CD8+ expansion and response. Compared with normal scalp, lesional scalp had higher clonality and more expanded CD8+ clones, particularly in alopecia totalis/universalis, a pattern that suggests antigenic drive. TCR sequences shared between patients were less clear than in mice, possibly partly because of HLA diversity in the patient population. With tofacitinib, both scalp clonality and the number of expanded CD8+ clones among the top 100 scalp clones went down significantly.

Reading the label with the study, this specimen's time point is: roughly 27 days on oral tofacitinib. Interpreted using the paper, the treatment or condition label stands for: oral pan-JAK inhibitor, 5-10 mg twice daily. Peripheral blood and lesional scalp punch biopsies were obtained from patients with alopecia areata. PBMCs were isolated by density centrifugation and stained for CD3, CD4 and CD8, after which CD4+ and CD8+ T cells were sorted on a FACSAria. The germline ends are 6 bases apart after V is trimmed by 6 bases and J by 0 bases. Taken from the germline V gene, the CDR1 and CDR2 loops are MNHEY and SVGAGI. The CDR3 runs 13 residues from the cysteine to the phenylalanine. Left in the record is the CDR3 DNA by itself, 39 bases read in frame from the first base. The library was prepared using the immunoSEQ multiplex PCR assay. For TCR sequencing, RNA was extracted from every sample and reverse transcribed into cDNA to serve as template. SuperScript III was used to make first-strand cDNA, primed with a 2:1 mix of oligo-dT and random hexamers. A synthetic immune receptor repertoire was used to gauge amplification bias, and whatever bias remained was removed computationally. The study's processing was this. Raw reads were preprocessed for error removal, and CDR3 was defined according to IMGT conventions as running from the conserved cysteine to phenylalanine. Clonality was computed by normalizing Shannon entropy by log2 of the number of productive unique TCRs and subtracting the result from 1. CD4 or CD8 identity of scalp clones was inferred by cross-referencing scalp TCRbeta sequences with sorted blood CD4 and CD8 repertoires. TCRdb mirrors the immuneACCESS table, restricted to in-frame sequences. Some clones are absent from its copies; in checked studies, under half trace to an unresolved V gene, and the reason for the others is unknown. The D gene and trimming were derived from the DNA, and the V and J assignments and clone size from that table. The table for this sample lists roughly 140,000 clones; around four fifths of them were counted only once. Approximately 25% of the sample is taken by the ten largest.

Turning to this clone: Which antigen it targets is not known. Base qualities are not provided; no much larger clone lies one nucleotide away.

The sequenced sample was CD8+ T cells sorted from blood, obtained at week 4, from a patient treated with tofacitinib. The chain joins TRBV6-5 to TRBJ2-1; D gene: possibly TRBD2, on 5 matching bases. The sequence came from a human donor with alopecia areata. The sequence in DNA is TGTGCCAGCAGCGGGGACTCCTACAATGAGCAGTTCTTC. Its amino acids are CASSGDSYNEQFF.